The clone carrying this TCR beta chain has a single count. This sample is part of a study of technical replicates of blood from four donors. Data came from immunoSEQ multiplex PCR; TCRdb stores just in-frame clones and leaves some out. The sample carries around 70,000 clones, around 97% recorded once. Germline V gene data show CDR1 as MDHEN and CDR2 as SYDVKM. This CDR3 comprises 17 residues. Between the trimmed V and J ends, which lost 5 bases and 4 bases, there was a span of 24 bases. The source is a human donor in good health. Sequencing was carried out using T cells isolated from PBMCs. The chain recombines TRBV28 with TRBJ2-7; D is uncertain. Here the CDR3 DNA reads TGTGCCAGCAGTCACCCGAAGCCCGCGGTTAGGCTATACGAGCAGTACTTC. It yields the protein CASSHPKPAVRLYEQYF.